Listed below are T cell receptor beta chains from one sample, sequenced in a study of blood T cell repertoires in COVID-19. The method was immunoSEQ multiplex PCR; TCRdb's version includes in-frame clones alone and lacks a portion of them. The table has some 120,000 clones, around 83% seen once; the top ten hold approximately 6.3%. Sequencing input: peripheral blood. Receptors originate from a man of 80 years or more with active or convalescent COVID-19. Both conserved end residues are part of each CDR3. The D gene is left open where the match is weak. Size is omitted from some rows. Given values are once, few, many or a class for expanded clones.

size: -
V: TRBV11-2
D: TRBD1
J: TRBJ2-7
DNA: TGTGCCAGCAGCGGACAGGTACGCGAGCAGTACTTC
CDR3: CASSGQVREQYF

size: once
V: TRBV3-1/TRBV3-2
D: TRBD1
J: TRBJ2-4
DNA: TGTGCCAGCAGCCAAGCGGGACAGGGGGAGGTCAAAAACATTCAGTACTTC
CDR3: CASSQAGQGEVKNIQYF

size: -
V: TRBV11-3
D: -
J: TRBJ1-2
DNA: TGTGCCAGCAGCTCCAGGGTTAACTATGGCTACACCTTC
CDR3: CASSSRVNYGYTF

size: -
V: TRBV5-6
D: TRBD1
J: TRBJ1-1
DNA: TGTGCCAGCAGCTCGGGACAGGGAGGAGAAGCTTTCTTT
CDR3: CASSSGQGGEAFF

size: -
V: TRBV4-3
D: -
J: TRBJ2-7
DNA: TGCGCCAGCAGCCAAGACCCGTTCAGTTACGAGCAGTACTTC
CDR3: CASSQDPFSYEQYF

size: -
V: TRBV12-3/TRBV12-4
D: -
J: TRBJ1-6
DNA: TGTGCCAGCAGTCCCCGGAGGAATTCACCCCTCCACTTT
CDR3: CASSPRRNSPLHF

size: -
V: TRBV4-2
D: -
J: TRBJ2-3
DNA: TGTGCCAGCAGCCTCGGGTCTAGCACAGATACGCAGTATTTT
CDR3: CASSLGSSTDTQYF

size: -
V: TRBV9
D: TRBD1
J: TRBJ1-1
DNA: TGTGCCAGCAGCCCCCGCTCCGGACAGGGGGCTGAAGCTTTCTTT
CDR3: CASSPRSGQGAEAFF

size: -
V: TRBV5-1
D: TRBD2
J: TRBJ2-2
DNA: TGCGCCAGCAGCTTAGCGGGAAACGTAAACACCGGGGAGCTGTTTTTT
CDR3: CASSLAGNVNTGELFF

size: -
V: TRBV30
D: -
J: TRBJ1-2
DNA: TGTGCCTGGAACGGAGGGTTTAGGGGCGGCTACACCTTC
CDR3: CAWNGGFRGGYTF

size: -
V: TRBV4-1
D: -
J: TRBJ1-5
DNA: TGCGCCAGCAGCCAAGATCGGGTGTTGGGCAATCAGCCCCAGCATTTT
CDR3: CASSQDRVLGNQPQHF

size: -
V: TRBV3-1/TRBV3-2
D: TRBD1
J: TRBJ1-2
DNA: TGTGCCAGCAGCGGAATACAGGGGAGCGGGGGCTACACCTTC
CDR3: CASSGIQGSGGYTF

size: -
V: TRBV7-3
D: TRBD2
J: TRBJ2-1
DNA: TGTGCCAGCAGCAAAGGGACTAGCGGGAATGAGCAGTTCTTC
CDR3: CASSKGTSGNEQFF

size: -
V: TRBV11-2
D: TRBD1
J: TRBJ2-3
DNA: TGTGCCAGCAGCCCTAGGACAGGTTCAGTTACCACAGATACGCAGTATTTT
CDR3: CASSPRTGSVTTDTQYF

size: -
V: TRBV7-3
D: -
J: TRBJ2-2
DNA: TGTGCCAGCAGCTCCGGGGGAAAGGGTCCCACCGGGGAGCTGTTTTTT
CDR3: CASSSGGKGPTGELFF

size: few
V: TRBV12-5
D: -
J: TRBJ1-2
DNA: TGTGCTAGTGGTTCTGAGACAGGCGGCTACACCTTC
CDR3: CASGSETGGYTF

size: -
V: TRBV3-1/TRBV3-2
D: -
J: TRBJ1-1
DNA: TGTGCCAGCCGTCTGAACACTGAAGCTTTCTTT
CDR3: CASRLNTEAFF

size: -
V: TRBV7-9
D: -
J: TRBJ1-1
DNA: TGTGCCAGCAGCTTAGGTATGAACACTGAAGCTTTCTTT
CDR3: CASSLGMNTEAFF

size: once
V: TRBV3-1/TRBV3-2
D: TRBD1
J: TRBJ1-1
DNA: TGTGCCAGCAGCCAAATACAGGGGATTGAAGCTTTCTTT
CDR3: CASSQIQGIEAFF

size: -
V: TRBV19
D: -
J: TRBJ1-4
DNA: TGTGCCAGTAGTATCCCCCGAACTGGACTAAATGAAAAACTGTTTTTT
CDR3: CASSIPRTGLNEKLFF

size: -
V: TRBV4-3
D: -
J: TRBJ1-2
DNA: TGCGCCAGCAGCCAAGAGAGAACTAACGGGGGCTACACCTTC
CDR3: CASSQERTNGGYTF

size: -
V: TRBV6-5
D: -
J: TRBJ1-5
DNA: TGTGCCAGCAGTTACCAGGGAGGGGGCAATCAGCCCCAGCATTTT
CDR3: CASSYQGGGNQPQHF

size: -
V: TRBV5-6
D: TRBD1
J: TRBJ1-1
DNA: TGTGCCAGCAGCAAAGACAGGGGGGTCACTGAAGCTTTCTTT
CDR3: CASSKDRGVTEAFF

size: -
V: TRBV5-1
D: -
J: TRBJ1-6
DNA: TGCGCCAGCAGCGCACAGGGCTCCTCCTATAATTCACCCCTCCACTTT
CDR3: CASSAQGSSYNSPLHF

size: -
V: TRBV9
D: -
J: TRBJ2-5
DNA: TGTGCCAGCAGCGTAGAGGGGATTGGGACCCAGTACTTC
CDR3: CASSVEGIGTQYF

size: -
V: TRBV6-2/TRBV6-3
D: -
J: TRBJ2-7
DNA: TGTGCCAGCAGTTACTCTGGCAGGGCAGCCGAGCAGTACTTC
CDR3: CASSYSGRAAEQYF

size: once
V: TRBV4-3
D: TRBD1
J: TRBJ1-4
DNA: TGCGCCAGCAGCCTAAAGGGGGACAGGGGTGAAAAACTGTTTTTT
CDR3: CASSLKGDRGEKLFF

size: -
V: TRBV11-1
D: -
J: TRBJ2-7
DNA: TGTGCCAGCAGCTTGTCCCCTGGAGTTTCCTACGAGCAGTACTTC
CDR3: CASSLSPGVSYEQYF

size: -
V: TRBV5-8
D: TRBD2
J: TRBJ2-1
DNA: TGTGCCAGCAGCTTGTTGCGGGGGGGCGGTGAGCAGTTCTTC
CDR3: CASSLLRGGGEQFF

size: -
V: TRBV7-9
D: TRBD1
J: TRBJ2-7
DNA: TGTGCCAGCAGCCCCACGACAGGGGGCATTTACGAGCAGTACTTC
CDR3: CASSPTTGGIYEQYF

size: few
V: TRBV3-1/TRBV3-2
D: -
J: TRBJ1-1
DNA: TGTGCCAGCAGCCAAACACTACGAACTGAAGCTTTCTTT
CDR3: CASSQTLRTEAFF

size: -
V: TRBV6-6
D: -
J: TRBJ2-7
DNA: TGTGCCAGCAGTTACCAACGCCAGAAGCAGTACTTC
CDR3: CASSYQRQKQYF

size: -
V: TRBV18
D: -
J: TRBJ2-7
DNA: TGTGCCAGCTCACCGACAGTTACCTACGAGCAGTACTTC
CDR3: CASSPTVTYEQYF

size: -
V: TRBV18
D: -
J: TRBJ1-3
DNA: TGTGCCAGCTCACCAAATCAGGGATCCTCTGGAAACACCATATATTTT
CDR3: CASSPNQGSSGNTIYF

size: -
V: TRBV2
D: -
J: TRBJ2-2
DNA: TGTGCCAGCAGTGATGCGCGGGGATACACCGGGGAGCTGTTTTTT
CDR3: CASSDARGYTGELFF

size: -
V: TRBV2
D: -
J: TRBJ2-3
DNA: TGTGCCAGCACATTTACAGATACGCAGTATTTT
CDR3: CASTFTDTQYF

size: -
V: TRBV4-1
D: TRBD2
J: TRBJ2-1
DNA: TGCGCCAGCAGCCAAGGTGTAGCGGGGGGCCCCTACAATGAGCAGTTCTTC
CDR3: CASSQGVAGGPYNEQFF

size: -
V: TRBV11-2
D: -
J: TRBJ2-7
DNA: TGTGCCAGCAGCTTAGCAGGGTCCTCCTACGAGCAGTACTTC
CDR3: CASSLAGSSYEQYF

size: -
V: TRBV7-8
D: -
J: TRBJ1-1
DNA: TGTGCCAGCAGCCCCAGGGTTGGGGCTGAAGCTTTCTTT
CDR3: CASSPRVGAEAFF

size: -
V: TRBV6-4
D: TRBD1
J: TRBJ1-2
DNA: TGTGCCAGCAGGCCGGGACAGGGGATAGGCGGCTACACCTTC
CDR3: CASRPGQGIGGYTF

size: -
V: TRBV5-6
D: TRBD1
J: TRBJ1-6
DNA: TGTGCCAGCAGCTTAGGGACAGGGAATTCACCCCTCCACTTT
CDR3: CASSLGTGNSPLHF

size: -
V: TRBV2
D: -
J: TRBJ1-4
DNA: TGTGCCAGCAACAACCGACTTGCAACTAATGAAAAACTGTTTTTT
CDR3: CASNNRLATNEKLFF

size: -
V: TRBV3-1/TRBV3-2
D: TRBD2
J: TRBJ2-1
DNA: TGTGCCAGCAGCCTCTTAGGAGGGCTAGCGGGGGGCGATGAGCAGTTCTTC
CDR3: CASSLLGGLAGGDEQFF

size: -
V: TRBV5-4
D: -
J: TRBJ2-3
DNA: TGTGCCAGCAGCGCCCGCGGCACAGATACGCAGTATTTT
CDR3: CASSARGTDTQYF

size: -
V: TRBV27
D: TRBD1
J: TRBJ1-2
DNA: TGTGCCAGCAGCCGTACGGGACAGCGAGCTAACTATGGCTACACCTTC
CDR3: CASSRTGQRANYGYTF

size: once
V: TRBV6-5
D: -
J: TRBJ1-2
DNA: TGTGCCAGCAGTTACGAACAGTCCGGGGGTAATGGCTACACCTTC
CDR3: CASSYEQSGGNGYTF

size: -
V: TRBV4-3
D: TRBD2
J: TRBJ2-5
DNA: TGCGCCAGCAGCCAAGATCACAGGACTAGCGGGGGGACGGAGACCCAGTACTTC
CDR3: CASSQDHRTSGGTETQYF

size: -
V: TRBV6-2/TRBV6-3
D: -
J: TRBJ2-1
DNA: TGTGCCAGCAGTTACTATCGGGGGAATGAGCAGTTCTTC
CDR3: CASSYYRGNEQFF

size: -
V: TRBV9
D: -
J: TRBJ2-2
DNA: TGTGCCAGCAGCGCCGGACAGCACGCGAACACCGGGGAGCTGTTTTTT
CDR3: CASSAGQHANTGELFF

size: -
V: TRBV7-2
D: TRBD1
J: TRBJ1-5
DNA: TGTGCCAGCAGCCCGATGGGACAGGTCCGGGGTGAACCCCAGCATTTT
CDR3: CASSPMGQVRGEPQHF

size: -
V: TRBV6-1
D: TRBD1
J: TRBJ2-7
DNA: TGTGCCAGCAGTGACCCACACAGGGGGCTATACGAGCAGTACTTC
CDR3: CASSDPHRGLYEQYF

size: -
V: TRBV28
D: -
J: TRBJ2-6
DNA: TGTGCCAGCAGTTCAGTTTACTCTGGGGCCAACGTCCTGACTTTC
CDR3: CASSSVYSGANVLTF

size: -
V: TRBV6-5
D: -
J: TRBJ1-2
DNA: TGTGCCAGCAGTTCAGGCTATGGCTACACCTTC
CDR3: CASSSGYGYTF

size: once
V: TRBV2
D: -
J: TRBJ2-7
DNA: TGTGCCAGCAATGAACAGGGATTCGCCCATTCCTACGAGCAGTACTTC
CDR3: CASNEQGFAHSYEQYF

size: -
V: TRBV4-3
D: -
J: TRBJ1-2
DNA: TGCGCCAGCAGCCAAGAATGGCCAGAAAGCTATGGCTACACCTTC
CDR3: CASSQEWPESYGYTF